The 20 T cell receptor beta chains below all came from one sample that was sequenced in a study of tumor-infiltrating lymphocytes in primary liver carcinoma. A constant-region primer served to make TCR beta cDNA from roughly 500 ng total RNA. Three nested multiplex PCR rounds, a slightly modified ARM-PCR, produced the libraries for TCR beta. TRBV1-TRBV30 forward and Cbeta reverse primers drove the first two approximately 10-cycle rounds. TCRdb ran MiXCR on the multiplex PCR reads and lists one entry per CDR3 protein. The profile shows about 320,000 distinct CDR3 sequences, 65% of them singletons. The authors took blood RNA from unsorted whole blood and also extracted germline DNA. The source material was peripheral blood. Receptors were obtained from a man aged 40-55 years with primary liver carcinoma and hepatitis B virus infection.

Notes on this clonotype: One end of the junction varies from germline; a read error may be responsible. The J gene is TRBJ1-1, the V gene TRBV11-1; D gene uncertain. This CDR3 has 13 residues. Germline V gives CDR1 SGHAT, CDR2 FQDESV (reference sequence). In DNA, the CDR3 is TGTGCCAGTAGCTTGCATTTGAACACTGAAGGTTTCTTT. Translation gives CASSLHLNTEGFF. Full variable domain (outside the CDR3, taken from reference TRBV11-1 and TRBJ1-1): EAEVAQSPRYKITEKSQAVAFWCDPISGHATLYWYRQILGQGPELLVQFQDESVVDDSQLPKDRFSAERLKGVDSTLKIQPAELGDSAMYLCASSLHLNTEGFFGQGTRLTVV.

As to this clonotype: This sequence may be a read error, since a much larger clone differs from it by one base. V and J are TRBV6-1 and TRBJ1-2; 8 nucleotides agree with TRBD1. CDR3 length equals 13 residues. Germline CDR1 is MNHNS and CDR2 is SASEGT. In DNA, the CDR3 is TGTCCCAGCACCCGGACAGGGCTCTATGGCTACACCTTC. It encodes CPSTRTGLYGYTF.

Details on this clonotype: An end of the junction does not agree with germline; a read error may underlie this. V gene TRBV6-6 combines with J gene TRBJ1-2; 8 nucleotides align to TRBD1. Germline loops: CDR1 MNHNY, CDR2 SVGAGI (reference sequence). The CDR3 sequence is 14 residues long. The CDR3 coding sequence is TGTGCCAGCACTTTACCCGGACAGGGACGAGGCTACGCCTTC. This gives the protein CASTLPGQGRGYAF.

For this clonotype: A clone one base away is much larger, so this may be a read error. This chain links TRBV4-2 with TRBJ1-2; D is perhaps TRBD1 (5 bases). Trimming stripped 0 bases from V and 6 bases from J, with 11 bases between. The CDR3 covers 14 residues. The V gene's germline CDR1 is LGHNA and CDR2 YNFKEQ. DNA for the CDR3: TGTGCCAGCAGCCAAGATCGGTGGACACATGGCTACACCTTC. This translates into CASSQDRWTHGYTF.

Comment on this clonotype: Being one base from a much bigger clone, this may be a read error. The chain couples TRBV4-2 to TRBJ2-5; D is unresolved. CDR1 is LGHNA, CDR2 YNFKEQ, per germline. The CDR3 spans 14 residues. The chain's CDR3 is CTSSPLAYQETQYF. The DNA for the CDR3 is TGTACCAGCAGCCCGCTGGCCTACCAAGAGACCCAGTACTTC.

The rearrangement joins TRBV11-3 to TRBJ2-2; D gene unclear. The length of the CDR3 is 14 residues. Trimming took off 8 bases at V and 1 base at J, with 11 bases between the two ends. Germline V gene sequence: CDR1 SGHNT, CDR2 YENEEA. Here the CDR3 reads CASGPFRNTGELFF. The CDR3 DNA reads TGTGCCAGCGGCCCCTTCAGGAACACCGGGGAGCTGTTTTTT.

Turning to this clonotype: Since a much larger clone is just one base distant, this may be a read error. The V call is TRBV6-2 or TRBV6-3, the J call TRBJ2-7, with 11 nucleotides matching TRBD2. Germline V gene lookup returns CDR1 MNHEY and CDR2 SVGEGT. The CDR3 covers 13 residues. The CDR3 region has the DNA TGTACCAGCAGTTTAGCGGGAGGGAGGGAGCAGTACTTC. Its protein product is CTSSLAGGREQYF.

This clonotype was detected a few times. The chain has TRBV5-1 and TRBJ2-7; tentative D call: TRBD2 (6 bases). Germline CDR1 and CDR2: SGHRS and YFSETQ. V gave up 0 bases and J gave up 7 bases, with 8 bases separating them. The CDR3 contains 12 residues. The CDR3 is CASSLEEGEQYF. CDR3 DNA: TGCGCCAGCAGCTTGGAGGAGGGGGAGCAGTACTTC. Full variable domain (missing parts from reference TRBV5-1 and TRBJ2-7): KAGVTQTPRYLIKTRGQQVTLSCSPISGHRSVSWYQQTPGQGLQFLFEYFSETQRNKGNFPGRFSGRQFSNSRSEMNVSTLELGDSALYLCASSLEEGEQYFGPGTRLTVT.

In the case of this clonotype: A much larger clone differs from this one at a single base, so this may be a read error. The chain carries TRBV14 and TRBJ2-1; D gene uncertain. Germline V gene data show CDR1 as SGHDN and CDR2 as FVKESK. This CDR3 has 17 amino acids. The CDR3 DNA sequence: TGTGCCAGCAGCCAAGACTCCGGCAGGTTAATTTACAAAGAGCAGTTCTTC. Protein sequence: CASSQDSGRLIYKEQFF.

This clonotype occurred many times. The chain uses TRBV4-1 and TRBJ2-2; D gene ambiguous. This CDR3 is built from 13 residues. V was shortened by 4 bases and J by 5 bases, with 8 bases between the two germline ends. Per the germline V gene, CDR1 is MGHRA and CDR2 is YSYEKL. CDR3 DNA: TGCGCCAGCAGCCGTTCCGATACCGGGGAGCTGTTTTTT. This encodes CASSRSDTGELFF.

This clonotype was counted ten times or more. The genes are TRBV29-1 and TRBJ2-5, with D hard to call. The V and J ends lost 4 bases and 2 bases respectively, with 8 bases between them. CDR1 and CDR2 from the germline V gene are SQVTM and ANQGSEA. This CDR3 is built from 12 residues. The CDR3 DNA follows: TGCAGCGTTGCTGTCAGACAAGAGACCCAGTACTTC. It specifies CSVAVRQETQYF.

A remark on this clonotype: This CDR3 is missing its conserved last phenylalanine or tryptophan, likely due to a read error. Because the CDR3's place on the DNA is in doubt, the DNA is left out and the CDR3 is given as listed by TCRdb. V and J are TRBV29-1 and TRBJ2-2; the table's D call, TRBD1, was not checked against the DNA. Germline V gene sequence: CDR1 SQVTM, CDR2 ANQGSEA. The CDR3 is 15 amino acids long, termini counted. The CDR3 region is CSVEGRAAETGELSL.

This chain joins TRBV12-3 or TRBV12-4 and TRBJ2-3; TRBD2 matches 8 bases. The length of the CDR3 is 14 residues. Losses at the gene ends were 8 bases for V and 9 bases for J; bases not matched to a gene: 13. CDR3 sequence (DNA): TGTGCCAGCGGGGATAGCGGGACCATAGACACGCAGTATTTT. Its protein product is CASGDSGTIDTQYF.

The rearrangement joins TRBV11-1 to TRBJ2-1; perhaps TRBD1 as D (6 bases). V lost 6 bases, J lost 8 bases, and 14 bases lay in between. This CDR3 region has 13 residues. The V gene's germline CDR1 is SGHAT and CDR2 FQDESV (reference sequence). The CDR3 loop reads CASRRTGLDEQFF. CDR3 nucleotide sequence: TGTGCCAGCAGGCGAACAGGGTTGGATGAGCAGTTCTTC.

This clonotype has more than one count but fewer than ten. This chain connects TRBV6-2 or TRBV6-3 to TRBJ2-2; D remains ambiguous. The germline CDR1 and CDR2 sequences are MNHEY and SVGEGT. With 10 bases removed from V and 4 bases from J, the gap between germline ends came to 19 bases. This CDR3 comprises 15 residues. The CDR3 bases are TGTGCCACGACCCGAGGATATCCGGGCACCGGGGAGCTGTTTTTT. Amino acids: CATTRGYPGTGELFF.

This chain uses TRBV7-2 with TRBJ2-7; TRBD2 agrees at 8 bases. Germline assignment: CDR1 SGHTA and CDR2 FQGNSA. V lost 0 bases to trimming and J lost 3 bases; unmatched junction nucleotides: 4. This CDR3 comprises 15 residues. The CDR3 DNA reads TGTGCCAGCAGCTTAGCTAGCGGGACGTTCTACGAGCAGTACTTC. Encoded protein: CASSLASGTFYEQYF.

This clonotype occurred many times. V gene TRBV29-1 combines with J gene TRBJ1-4; 7 bases match TRBD1. V shed 5 bases and J 2 bases; nucleotides not matched to a gene: 5. Germline CDR1 and CDR2: SQVTM and ANQGSEA. The length of the CDR3 is 14 residues. CDR3 amino acids: CSVKLGQTNEKLFF. The CDR3 DNA reads as TGCAGCGTTAAATTGGGACAGACTAATGAAAAACTGTTTTTT.

With regard to this clonotype: Mismatch with germline at one junction end may stem from a read error. J is TRBJ2-7 and V is TRBV10-2; no reliable D call. Germline-derived CDR1 and CDR2 are WSHSY and SAAADI. This CDR3 has 13 amino acids. In DNA, the CDR3 is TGCGCTAGCAGCCCTGCTGTGTCCTACGAGCAGTACTTC. Translated, it gives CASSPAVSYEQYF.

The chain joins TRBV5-1 to TRBJ2-4, with D perhaps matching TRBD1 or TRBD2 (5 bases each). Germline values: CDR1 SGHRS, CDR2 YFSETQ. Trimming stripped 3 bases from V and 9 bases from J, with 16 bases between. The CDR3 sequence is 14 residues long. DNA of the CDR3: TGCGCCAGCAGCTCCGGGGCAGCTGACGCCATTCAGTACTTC. It specifies CASSSGAADAIQYF.

The CDR3 DNA reads as TGTGCCAGCAGCTTAGCTCTAACGAGAGGTTCCTACAATGAGCAGTTCTTC. Its protein product is CASSLALTRGSYNEQFF. The J gene is TRBJ2-1, the V gene TRBV11-3; D is uncertain. There are 17 residues in the CDR3. Per the germline V gene, CDR1 is SGHNT and CDR2 is YENEEA. Trimming cost V 1 base and J 1 base, with 14 bases left between them.